The rows below give T cell receptor beta chains drawn from one sample of a study of blood T cell repertoires in COVID-19. Using immunoSEQ multiplex PCR, the repertoire was profiled, and TCRdb retains in-frame clones only, with some absent. The sample lists about 78,000 clones, 88% occurring once. Sequencing was done on a sample of peripheral blood. Receptors were obtained from a man between 65 and 79 years old with active or convalescent COVID-19. The conserved cysteine and the conserved F or W are not part of the CDR3 here. The order of the fields is V gene, CDR3 protein.

TRBV24-1 | ATSDPQGTGANVLT
TRBV2 | ASSVLHRNNQPQH
TRBV28 | ASSLSSGLNTDTQY
TRBV5-1 | ASRMDRIYEQY
TRBV2 | ASSIRGNYGYT
TRBV3-1/TRBV3-2 | ASSQQGAYGYT
TRBV28 | ASSSGQANYGYT
TRBV9 | ASSVGVREVEQY
TRBV24-1 | ATSDLSQGWDDSNQPQH
TRBV11-2 | ASSSTGGPEQF
TRBV27 | ASSPTRDSQVYGYT
TRBV7-6 | ATPPPRLAGAGQF
TRBV10-2 | ASSGQGGTYEQY
TRBV28 | ASSERQGGNEKLF
TRBV27 | ASSLAHGGNEQF
TRBV25-1 | ASSVSGTGNSPLH
TRBV2 | ASSVGVRGARTEAF
TRBV27 | ASSLREGS
TRBV2 | ASRASLEQTQY
TRBV5-1 | ASSAYPGTSYNEQF
TRBV19 | ASSIRQGWTGELF
TRBV28 | ASRRTGVGNQPQH
TRBV15 | ATSRGGTDTQY